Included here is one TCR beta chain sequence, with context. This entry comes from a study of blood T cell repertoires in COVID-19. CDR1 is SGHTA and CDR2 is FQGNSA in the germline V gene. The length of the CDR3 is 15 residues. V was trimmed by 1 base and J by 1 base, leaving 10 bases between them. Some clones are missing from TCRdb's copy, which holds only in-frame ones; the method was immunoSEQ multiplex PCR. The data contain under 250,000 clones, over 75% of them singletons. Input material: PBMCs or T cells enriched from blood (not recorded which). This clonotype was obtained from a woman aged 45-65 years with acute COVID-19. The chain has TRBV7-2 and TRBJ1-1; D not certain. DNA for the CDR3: TGTGCCAGCAGCTTAGGGTACGCGGAGAACACTGAAGCTTTCTTT. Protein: CASSLGYAENTEAFF.